This T cell receptor (beta chain) was sequenced for a study of cytomegalovirus exposure and HLA in healthy donors. General study points: The authors later found TCR association rates varying by HLA locus, with DRB1 most and HLA-C fewest.

As concerns this clone: Its specificity is not known.

13 Jbeta primers and 60 Vbeta primers were used for the PCR. This table comes from immunoSEQ multiplex PCR, and its TCRdb copy is limited to in-frame clones, with some not included. This repertoire shows 150,000 or so clones, 70% to 80% found once; its top ten account for roughly 10%. The TCR was taken from a man younger than 35 in good health and CMV-seropositive. Source material: PBMCs.

CDR3 in DNA: TGTGCCACCAGCAGAGGGACAGGGAAGCAAGAGACCCAGTACTTC. It yields the protein CATSRGTGKQETQYF. The chain is built from TRBV15 and TRBJ2-5, with 8 bases fitting TRBD1. V was clipped by 1 base and J by 2 bases; unmatched bases: 3. In germline, CDR1 is LNHNV, CDR2 YYDKDF (reference sequence). CDR3 length: 15 residues.